This T cell receptor (beta chain) was profiled in a study of T cell responses to AZD1222 COVID-19 vaccine. Sequencing used immunoSEQ multiplex PCR; TCRdb keeps in-frame clones, though not all of them. Of approximately 160,000 clones in the sample, approximately 90% were seen once. This TCR came from an adult in good health. The source was peripheral blood, collected on day 0 of AZD1222 vaccination.

CDR3 residues: CASSPQGGTSLHEQYF. The CDR3 bases are TGTGCCAGCTCACCACAAGGCGGGACTAGTCTCCACGAGCAGTACTTC. This chain connects TRBV18 to TRBJ2-7; 8 nucleotides align to TRBD2. Germline CDR1 KGHSH, CDR2 LQKENI. The CDR3 has 16 residues. Unmatched junction bases numbered 10, after V lost 1 base and J lost 5 bases.